Listed here are 22 T cell receptor beta chains from one sample, sequenced in a study of identical twins. TCRdb reprocessed the 5' RACE reads via MiXCR and lists one record per CDR3 protein. Seen here are 600,000 to 850,000 distinct CDR3 sequences, about 20% observed once, and the top ten hold less than 15%. The sample also formed part of further work on T cells expressing NK-cell markers.

The sample was PBMCs. These receptors were collected from a young woman in good health.

This clonotype was picked up a small number of times. The rearrangement joins TRBV20-1 to TRBJ1-1; possible D gene TRBD1, 5 bases. Germline V CDR1 and CDR2: DFQATT, SNEGSKA (reference sequence). The length of the CDR3 is 13 residues. V shed 6 bases and J shed 5 bases, with 16 bases lying between them. CDR3 nucleotides: TGCAGTGCCCGTACAAACAAGGGGACTGAAGCTTTCTTT. Amino acids: CSARTNKGTEAFF.

The rearrangement uses TRBV10-1 and TRBJ2-5, with D perhaps TRBD2 (7 bases). Trimming left V 4 bases short and J 5 bases short, with 14 bases between. Germline loops: CDR1 WNHNN, CDR2 SYGVQD (reference sequence). The CDR3 consists of 14 residues. CDR3 in amino acids: CASSASGGLETQYF. The CDR3 nucleotides are TGCGCCAGCAGTGCCTCGGGGGGCCTGGAGACCCAGTACTTC.

This clonotype showed up just a few times. The V call is TRBV2, the J call TRBJ2-7, with D possibly TRBD1 on 6 matching bases. The CDR3 has 14 residues. Trimming stripped 6 bases from V and 3 bases from J, with 15 bases between. Germline loops: CDR1 SNHLY, CDR2 FYNNEI. CDR3 in amino acids: CASSLGQYVYEQYF. CDR3 nucleotides: TGTGCCAGCAGCCTCGGACAGTACGTCTACGAGCAGTACTTC.

In its sample, this clonotype was seen once. This chain connects TRBV9 to TRBJ2-5; tentatively, D is TRBD1 (5 bases). The V gene lost 0 bases and the J gene lost 8 bases, with 8 bases spanning the gap. The CDR3 totals 12 residues. Germline-derived CDR1 and CDR2 are SGDLS and YYNGEE. The CDR3 protein is CASSVEGVTQYF. DNA of the CDR3: TGTGCCAGCAGCGTAGAAGGGGTCACCCAGTACTTC.

J is TRBJ2-7 and V is TRBV5-6; D may be TRBD1 (5 bases). CDR3 size: 15 residues. Germline V lookup: CDR1 SGHDT, CDR2 YYEEEE. Trimming left V 2 bases short and J 4 bases short, with 16 bases between. CDR3 sequence (DNA): TGTGCCAGCAGCTTCGGTACCCAGGGTCTATACGAGCAGTACTTC. Encoded protein: CASSFGTQGLYEQYF.

The V call is TRBV15, the J call TRBJ2-2; D remains unclear. V was shortened by 4 bases and J by 4 bases, with 13 bases between the two germline ends. The germline V gene encodes CDR1 LNHNV and CDR2 YYDKDF (reference sequence). This CDR3 has 15 residues. This CDR3 is CATSIYTAGTGELFF. The CDR3 bases are TGTGCCACCAGCATTTATACCGCCGGCACCGGGGAGCTGTTTTTT.

There are a few counts of this clonotype. The chain employs TRBV20-1 and TRBJ2-1; no clear D. CDR3 length: 14 amino acids. Trimming removed 2 bases from V and 6 bases from J, with 14 bases in between. Germline V gene lookup returns CDR1 DFQATT and CDR2 SNEGSKA (reference sequence). Here the CDR3 reads CSARLSGWVNEQFF. CDR3 coding DNA: TGCAGTGCTAGATTAAGTGGTTGGGTCAATGAGCAGTTCTTC.

This clonotype turned up a few times. The chain employs TRBV15 and TRBJ2-7, with D tentatively TRBD1 (6 bases). Germline V gene sequence: CDR1 LNHNV, CDR2 YYDKDF (reference sequence). Trimming shortened V by 1 base and J by 3 bases, and 7 bases separated the two germline ends. This CDR3 has 13 amino acids. CDR3 residues: CATSRGRGYEQYF. The DNA of the CDR3 is TGTGCCACCAGCAGAGGCAGGGGCTACGAGCAGTACTTC.

This clonotype was seen ten or more times. The chain is built from TRBV7-6 and TRBJ2-1; D unclear. The CDR3 totals 12 residues. V was pared by 5 bases and J by 5 bases, with 7 bases between. Germline loops: CDR1 SGHVS, CDR2 FNYEAQ. The CDR3, as DNA: TGTGCCAGCAGCCAAAGGCACAATGAGCAGTTCTTC. It codes for CASSQRHNEQFF.

There are a few counts of this clonotype. The chain joins TRBV5-1 to TRBJ2-6; D unclear. CDR1 is SGHRS and CDR2 is YFSETQ in the germline V gene. This CDR3 spans 15 amino acids. Trimming left V 3 bases short and J 0 bases short, with 7 bases between. The CDR3 loop reads CASSWTVSGANVLTF. The CDR3 bases are TGCGCCAGCAGCTGGACGGTCTCTGGGGCCAACGTCCTGACTTTC.

This clonotype was seen only a few times. The V and J genes are TRBV10-2 and TRBJ2-1; the match to TRBD2 covers 10 bases. Germline lookup yields CDR1 WSHSY and CDR2 SAAADI. The CDR3 is 13 residues long. The ends lost 8 bases at V and 7 bases at J; junction bases unmatched: 5. The CDR3 spells CASQASGGNEQFF. In DNA form, the CDR3 reads TGCGCCAGCCAGGCTAGCGGGGGAAATGAGCAGTTCTTC.

V is TRBV12-3 or TRBV12-4 and J is TRBJ2-2, with 9 bases aligning to TRBD1. V trimming: 8 bases; J trimming: 4 bases; junction bases outside the gene matches: 8. CDR3 size: 15 residues. CDR3 sequence (DNA): TGTGCCAGCTCTGGGGGGACAGGGAGCACCGGGGAGCTGTTTTTT. Amino acids: CASSGGTGSTGELFF.

This chain joins TRBV5-1 and TRBJ2-7, with D perhaps given as TRBD1 or TRBD2 (5 bases each). The CDR3 is 16 residues long. Looked up from germline, CDR1 is SGHRS and CDR2 is YFSETQ. V was cut by 2 bases and J by 1 base, with 16 bases left in between. This CDR3 is CASSFSAPGASYEQYF. In nucleotides, the CDR3 is TGCGCCAGCAGCTTTTCCGCCCCCGGGGCATCCTACGAGCAGTACTTC.

This clonotype showed up just a few times. V gene TRBV9 combines with J gene TRBJ1-1; 7 nucleotides line up with TRBD1. After removal of 0 bases from V and 7 bases from J, the junction contained 3 bases not matched to a gene. The CDR3 length is 13 residues. Per germline, CDR1 SGDLS and CDR2 YYNGEE. CDR3 in DNA: TGTGCCAGCAGCGTAGGAAGGGACAGTGAAGCTTTCTTT. It encodes CASSVGRDSEAFF.

This CDR3 reads CASGPSGRRASEQYF. Here the CDR3 DNA reads TGTGCCAGCGGCCCTAGCGGGAGGAGGGCGAGTGAGCAGTACTTC. The chain recombines TRBV12-3 or TRBV12-4 with TRBJ2-7; 11 bases align to TRBD2. J gave up 7 bases and V 8 bases, and 13 bases lay outside the gene matches. The CDR3 totals 15 residues.

CDR3 sequence (DNA): TGTGCCAGCATGACGGCAGAGACCCAGTACTTC. It specifies CASMTAETQYF. This rearrangement joins TRBV12-3 or TRBV12-4 to TRBJ2-5; D remains ambiguous. V was trimmed by 7 bases and J by 4 bases, leaving 7 bases between them. The length of the CDR3 is 11 residues.

V and J are TRBV6-1 and TRBJ2-2; D is unresolved. The V gene lost 1 base and the J gene lost 4 bases, with 10 bases spanning the gap. CDR1 is MNHNS, CDR2 SASEGT, per germline. The CDR3 spans 15 residues. The CDR3 nucleotides read TGTGCCAGCAGTGAAGGTCCGGGTAGCACCGGGGAGCTGTTTTTT. It is translated as CASSEGPGSTGELFF.

This clonotype was seen only a few times. This chain joins TRBV13 and TRBJ2-5; perhaps TRBD1 as D (5 bases). The germline gives CDR1 PRHDT, CDR2 FYEKMQ (reference sequence). The ends were cut back, 5 bases at V and 3 bases at J, with 19 bases in the middle. This CDR3 region has 16 residues. The CDR3 loop reads CASSGSRATLEETQYF. The CDR3 region has the DNA TGTGCCAGCAGCGGCAGCAGGGCGACCTTGGAAGAGACCCAGTACTTC.

This clonotype was seen a few times. J is TRBJ2-1 and V is TRBV5-1; 9 nucleotides line up with TRBD2. After removal of 7 bases from V and 1 base from J, the junction contained 6 bases not matched to a gene. The CDR3 sequence is 15 residues long. CDR1 and CDR2 (germline): SGHRS, YFSETQ. The CDR3: CASGPLAGSYNEQFF. Here the CDR3 DNA reads TGCGCCAGCGGCCCCCTAGCGGGGTCCTACAATGAGCAGTTCTTC.

J is TRBJ2-5 and V is TRBV12-3 or TRBV12-4, with 7 bases lining up with TRBD2. The V gene end was trimmed by 3 bases and the J gene end by 9 bases; junction bases not matched to a gene: 7. This CDR3 has 13 amino acids. The DNA for the CDR3 is TGTGCCAGCAGTTTCTTTTACGGGAGGCCCCAGTACTTC. Residues: CASSFFYGRPQYF.

In this sample, this clonotype turned up a few times. The V gene is TRBV18, the J gene TRBJ1-3; D uncertain. The V end was cut by 7 bases, the J end by 3 bases, with 13 bases between. The germline CDR1 and CDR2 sequences are KGHSH and LQKENI. CDR3 length: 14 residues. CDR3 DNA sequence: TGTGCCAGCTACGCGGGGAGGTATGGAAACACCATATATTTT. Its translation is CASYAGRYGNTIYF.

This clonotype was seen a handful of times. V gene TRBV5-1 combines with J gene TRBJ2-7; TRBD2 is a possible D gene (5 bases). With 3 bases removed from V and 2 bases from J, the gap between germline ends came to 12 bases. The CDR3 contains 14 residues. Germline V CDR1 and CDR2: SGHRS, YFSETQ. In DNA, the CDR3 is TGCGCCAGCAGCTACTCGGGGTTTACCTACGAGCAGTACTTC. Protein sequence: CASSYSGFTYEQYF.